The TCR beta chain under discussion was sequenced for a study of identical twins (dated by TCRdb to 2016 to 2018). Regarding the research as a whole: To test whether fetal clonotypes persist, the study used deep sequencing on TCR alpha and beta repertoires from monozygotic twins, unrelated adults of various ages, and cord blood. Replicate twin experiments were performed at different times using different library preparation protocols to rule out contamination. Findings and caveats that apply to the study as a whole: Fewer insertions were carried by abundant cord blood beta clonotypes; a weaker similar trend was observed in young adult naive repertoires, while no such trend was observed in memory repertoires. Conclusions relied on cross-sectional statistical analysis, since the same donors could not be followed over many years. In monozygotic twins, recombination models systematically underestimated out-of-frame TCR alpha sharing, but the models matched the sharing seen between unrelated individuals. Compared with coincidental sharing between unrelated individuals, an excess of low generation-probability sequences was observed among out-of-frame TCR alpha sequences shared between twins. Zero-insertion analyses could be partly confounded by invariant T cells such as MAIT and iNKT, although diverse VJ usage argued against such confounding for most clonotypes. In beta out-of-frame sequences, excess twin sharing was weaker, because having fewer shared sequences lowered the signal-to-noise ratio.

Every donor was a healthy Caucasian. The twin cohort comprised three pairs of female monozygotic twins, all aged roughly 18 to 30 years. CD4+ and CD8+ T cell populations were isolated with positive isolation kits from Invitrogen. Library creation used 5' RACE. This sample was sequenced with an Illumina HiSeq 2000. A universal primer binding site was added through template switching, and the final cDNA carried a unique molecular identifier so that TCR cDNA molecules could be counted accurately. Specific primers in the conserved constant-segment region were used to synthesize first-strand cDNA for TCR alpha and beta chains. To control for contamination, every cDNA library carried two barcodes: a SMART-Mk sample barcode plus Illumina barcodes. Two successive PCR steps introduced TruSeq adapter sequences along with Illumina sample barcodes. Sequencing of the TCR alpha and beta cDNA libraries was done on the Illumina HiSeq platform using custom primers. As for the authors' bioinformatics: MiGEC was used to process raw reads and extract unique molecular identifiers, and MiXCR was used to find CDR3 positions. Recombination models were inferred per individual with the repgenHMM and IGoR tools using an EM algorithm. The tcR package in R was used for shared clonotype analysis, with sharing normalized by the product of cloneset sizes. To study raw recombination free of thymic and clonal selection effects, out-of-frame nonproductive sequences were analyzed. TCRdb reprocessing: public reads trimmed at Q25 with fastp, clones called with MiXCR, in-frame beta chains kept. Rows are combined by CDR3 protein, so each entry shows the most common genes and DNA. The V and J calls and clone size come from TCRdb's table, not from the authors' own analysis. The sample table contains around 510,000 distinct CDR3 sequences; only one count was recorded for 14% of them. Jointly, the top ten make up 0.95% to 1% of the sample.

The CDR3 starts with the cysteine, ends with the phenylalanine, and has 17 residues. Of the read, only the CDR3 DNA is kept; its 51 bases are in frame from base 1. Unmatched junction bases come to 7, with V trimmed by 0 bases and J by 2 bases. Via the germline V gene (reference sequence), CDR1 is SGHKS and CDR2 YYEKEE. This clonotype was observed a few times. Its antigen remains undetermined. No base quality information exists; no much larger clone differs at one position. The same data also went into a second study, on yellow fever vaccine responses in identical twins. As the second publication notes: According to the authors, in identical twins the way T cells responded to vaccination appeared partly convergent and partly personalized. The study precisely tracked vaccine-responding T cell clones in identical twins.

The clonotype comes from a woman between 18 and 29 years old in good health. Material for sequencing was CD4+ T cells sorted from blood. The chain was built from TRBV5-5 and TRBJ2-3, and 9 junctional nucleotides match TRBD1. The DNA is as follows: TGTGCCAGCAGCTTGGCCGGGGGACAGGGATACACAGATACGCAGTATTTT. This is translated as CASSLAGGQGYTDTQYF.